This record concerns one TCR beta chain sequence. No antigen is known for it. Every single donor gave one heparinised blood draw, and these averaged roughly 120 mL. The data were obtained in a study of beta chain features in type 1 diabetes. Study-level results: Across patients, naive, central memory and Treg TCRB repertoires exhibited apparently greater similarity than was observed across healthy donors. In every one of the four CD4+ subsets, TCRB CDR3s were moderately but significantly shorter in Type 1 diabetes patients.

V gave up 2 bases and J gave up 8 bases, with 9 bases separating them. The CDR3 runs to 11 residues. Germline lookup yields CDR1 GTSNPN and CDR2 SVGIG (reference sequence). What was sequenced were expressed TCRB transcripts, since all of the isolated RNA had been reverse transcribed. Method: immunoSEQ multiplex PCR; TCRdb's copy keeps in-frame clones and lacks some. The data hold about 340,000 clones, with roughly 13% observed a single time. The receptor's source is a woman between 18 and 29 years old with type 1 diabetes. This chain connects TRBV30 to TRBJ1-2, with TRBD1 as a possible D gene (5 bases). Material: naive CD4+ T cells from blood. The CDR3 region is CAWSRRGGYTF. CDR3 DNA: TGTGCCTGGAGTCGGAGGGGAGGCTACACCTTC. The whole variable domain, filled in from reference TRBV30 and TRBJ1-2, reads SQTIHQWPATLVQPVGSPLSLECTVEGTSNPNLYWYRQAAGRGLQLLFYSVGIGQISSEVPQNLSASRPQDRQFILSSKKLLLSDSGFYLCAWSRRGGYTFGSGTRLTVV.